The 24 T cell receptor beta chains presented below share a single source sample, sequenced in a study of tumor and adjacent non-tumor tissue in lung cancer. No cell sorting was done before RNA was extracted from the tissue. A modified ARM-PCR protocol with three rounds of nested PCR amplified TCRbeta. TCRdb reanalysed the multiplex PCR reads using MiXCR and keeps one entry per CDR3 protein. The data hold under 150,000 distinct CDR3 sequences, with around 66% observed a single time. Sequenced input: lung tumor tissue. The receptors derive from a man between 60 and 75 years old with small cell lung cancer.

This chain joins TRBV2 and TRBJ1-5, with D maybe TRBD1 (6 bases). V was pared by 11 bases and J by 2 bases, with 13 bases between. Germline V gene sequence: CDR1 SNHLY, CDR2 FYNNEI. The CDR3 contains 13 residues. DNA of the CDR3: TGTGCCGGGGGCCAAGGGGGCAATCAGCCCCAGCATTTT. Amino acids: CAGGQGGNQPQHF.

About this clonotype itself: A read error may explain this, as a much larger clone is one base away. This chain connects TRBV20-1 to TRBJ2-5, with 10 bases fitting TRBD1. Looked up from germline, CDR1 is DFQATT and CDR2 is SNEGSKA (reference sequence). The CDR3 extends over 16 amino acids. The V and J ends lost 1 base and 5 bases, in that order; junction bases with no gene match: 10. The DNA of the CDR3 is TGCAGTGCTAGAGTTTTGGGACAGGGGATGGTCGAGACCCAGTACTTC. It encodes CSARVLGQGMVETQYF.

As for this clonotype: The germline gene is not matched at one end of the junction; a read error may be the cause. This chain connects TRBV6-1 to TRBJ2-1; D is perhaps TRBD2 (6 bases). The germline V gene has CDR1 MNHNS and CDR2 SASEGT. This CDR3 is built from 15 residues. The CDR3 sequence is CTSLDLLASYNEQFF. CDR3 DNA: TGTACCAGTTTGGACCTGCTAGCGTCCTACAATGAGCAGTTCTTC.

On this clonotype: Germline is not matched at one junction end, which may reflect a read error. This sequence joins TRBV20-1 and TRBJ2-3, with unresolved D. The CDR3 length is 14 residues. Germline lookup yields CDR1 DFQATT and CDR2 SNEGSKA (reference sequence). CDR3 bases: TGCAGTGCTCGAGATCTGGCCATATCTGATACGCAGTATTTT. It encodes CSARDLAISDTQYF.

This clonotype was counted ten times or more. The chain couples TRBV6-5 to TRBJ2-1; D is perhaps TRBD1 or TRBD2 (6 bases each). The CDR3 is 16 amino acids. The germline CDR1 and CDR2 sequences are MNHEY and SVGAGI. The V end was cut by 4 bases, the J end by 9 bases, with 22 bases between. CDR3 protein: CASSSHRGRANGEQFF. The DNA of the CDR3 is TGTGCCAGCAGTTCTCACCGGGGGCGGGCGAACGGTGAGCAGTTCTTC.

The CDR3 spells CASRIPGTSRGNEQFF. The CDR3, as DNA: TGTGCCAGCAGAATACCGGGGACTAGCCGCGGGAATGAGCAGTTCTTC. The chain recombines TRBV6-6 with TRBJ2-1; TRBD2 matches at 9 bases. In germline, CDR1 is MNHNY, CDR2 SVGAGI (reference sequence). Germline trimming cut 6 bases from V and 7 bases from J; bases unmatched to any gene: 13. The CDR3 spans 16 residues.

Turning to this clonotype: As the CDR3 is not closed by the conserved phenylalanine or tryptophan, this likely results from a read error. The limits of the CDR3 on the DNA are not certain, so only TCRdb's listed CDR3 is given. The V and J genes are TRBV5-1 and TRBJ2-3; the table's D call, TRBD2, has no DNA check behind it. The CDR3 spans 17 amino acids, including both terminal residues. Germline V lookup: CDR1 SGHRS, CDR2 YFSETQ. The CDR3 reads CASSEGLAGVTADMLYY.

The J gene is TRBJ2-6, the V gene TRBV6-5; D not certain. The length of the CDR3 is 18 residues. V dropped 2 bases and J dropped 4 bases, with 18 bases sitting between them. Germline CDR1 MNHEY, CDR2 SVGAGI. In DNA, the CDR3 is TGTGCCAGCAGTTACCGGGCAAGGCCAATCTCCGGGGCCAACGTCCTGACTTTC. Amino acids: CASSYRARPISGANVLTF.

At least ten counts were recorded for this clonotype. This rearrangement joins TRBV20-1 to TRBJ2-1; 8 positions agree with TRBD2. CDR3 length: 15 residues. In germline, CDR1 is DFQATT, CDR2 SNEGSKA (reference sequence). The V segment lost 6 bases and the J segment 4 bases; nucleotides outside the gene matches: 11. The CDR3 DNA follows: TGCAGTGCCACGGACGGAGCGGGAGAATACAATGAGCAGTTCTTC. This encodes CSATDGAGEYNEQFF.

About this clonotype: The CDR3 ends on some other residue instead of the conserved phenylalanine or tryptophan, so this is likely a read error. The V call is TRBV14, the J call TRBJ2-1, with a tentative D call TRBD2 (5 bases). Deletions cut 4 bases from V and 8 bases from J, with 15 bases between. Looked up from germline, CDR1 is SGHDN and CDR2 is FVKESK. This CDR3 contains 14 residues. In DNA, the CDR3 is TGTGCCAGCAGCCCGTGGGGTAGCGTGGATGAGCAGTTCCTC. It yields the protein CASSPWGSVDEQFL.

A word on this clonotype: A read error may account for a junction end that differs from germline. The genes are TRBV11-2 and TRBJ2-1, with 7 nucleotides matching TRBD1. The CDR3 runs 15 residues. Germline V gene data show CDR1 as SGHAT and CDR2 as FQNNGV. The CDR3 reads CTSSLTGDTYNEQFF. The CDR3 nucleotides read TGTACCAGCAGCTTAACAGGGGACACCTACAATGAGCAGTTCTTC.

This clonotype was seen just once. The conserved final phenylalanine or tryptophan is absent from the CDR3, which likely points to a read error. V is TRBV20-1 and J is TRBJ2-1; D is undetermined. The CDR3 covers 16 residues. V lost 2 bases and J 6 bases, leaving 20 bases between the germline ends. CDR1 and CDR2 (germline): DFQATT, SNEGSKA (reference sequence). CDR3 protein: CSARPSIGFGTNEQFL. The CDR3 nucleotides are TGCAGTGCTAGACCGTCAATTGGATTCGGAACCAATGAGCAGTTCTTA.

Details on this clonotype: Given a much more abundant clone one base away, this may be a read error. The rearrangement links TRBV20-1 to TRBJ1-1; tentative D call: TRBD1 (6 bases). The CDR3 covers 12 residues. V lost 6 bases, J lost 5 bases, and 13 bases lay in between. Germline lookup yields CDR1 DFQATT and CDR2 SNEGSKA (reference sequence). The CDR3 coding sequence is TGCAGTGCCCCGGACAGTTGGACTGAAGCTTTCTTT. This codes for CSAPDSWTEAFF.

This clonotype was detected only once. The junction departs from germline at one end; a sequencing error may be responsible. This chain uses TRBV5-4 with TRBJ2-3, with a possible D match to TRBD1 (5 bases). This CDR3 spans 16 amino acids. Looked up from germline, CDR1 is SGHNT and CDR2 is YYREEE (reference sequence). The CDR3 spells CASSLAAQWGTDMQYF. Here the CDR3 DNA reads TGTGCCAGCAGCTTGGCGGCACAGTGGGGCACAGATATGCAGTATTTT.

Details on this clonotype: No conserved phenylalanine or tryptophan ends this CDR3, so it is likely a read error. This CDR3 reads CASSLGGHPGKDTQYL. The DNA of the CDR3 is TGCGCCAGCAGCTTGGGGGGGCATCCGGGAAAGGATACGCAGTATCTT. The V call is TRBV5-1, the J call TRBJ2-3; maybe TRBD1 (6 bases). V was trimmed by 0 bases and J by 6 bases, leaving 17 bases between them. The CDR3 is 16 amino acids. Germline V gene sequence: CDR1 SGHRS, CDR2 YFSETQ.

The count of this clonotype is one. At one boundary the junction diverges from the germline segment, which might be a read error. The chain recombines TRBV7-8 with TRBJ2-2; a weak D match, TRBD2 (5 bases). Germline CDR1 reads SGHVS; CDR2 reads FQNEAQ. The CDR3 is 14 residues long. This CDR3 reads CPSSSLIRTGELFF. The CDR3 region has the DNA TGTCCCAGCAGCTCTCTGATCAGGACCGGGGAACTGTTTTTT.

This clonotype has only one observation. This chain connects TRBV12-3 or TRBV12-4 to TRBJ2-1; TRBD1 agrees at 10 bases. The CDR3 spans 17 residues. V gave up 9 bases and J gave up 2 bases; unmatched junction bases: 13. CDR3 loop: CASLLFLGTGAYNEQFF. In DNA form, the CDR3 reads TGTGCCAGTTTACTTTTTCTTGGGACAGGGGCCTACAATGAGCAGTTCTTC.

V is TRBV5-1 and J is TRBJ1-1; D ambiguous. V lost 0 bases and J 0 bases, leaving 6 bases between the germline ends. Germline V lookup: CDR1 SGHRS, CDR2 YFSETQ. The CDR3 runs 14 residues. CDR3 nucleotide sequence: TGCGCCAGCAGCTTGGACGGGATGAACACTGAAGCTTTCTTT. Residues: CASSLDGMNTEAFF.

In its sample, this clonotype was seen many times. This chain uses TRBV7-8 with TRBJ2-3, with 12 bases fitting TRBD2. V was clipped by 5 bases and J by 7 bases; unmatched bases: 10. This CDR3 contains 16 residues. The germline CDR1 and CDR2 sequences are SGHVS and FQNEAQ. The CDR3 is CASSPPTSGSGNTQYF. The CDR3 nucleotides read TGTGCCAGCAGCCCCCCGACTAGCGGGAGTGGGAATACGCAGTATTTT. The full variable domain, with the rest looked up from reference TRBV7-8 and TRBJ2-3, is GAGVSQSPRYKVAKRGQDVALRCDPISGHVSLFWYQQALGQGPEFLTYFQNEAQLDKSGLPSDRFFAERPEGSVSTLKIQRTQQEDSAVYLCASSPPTSGSGNTQYFGPGTRLTVL.

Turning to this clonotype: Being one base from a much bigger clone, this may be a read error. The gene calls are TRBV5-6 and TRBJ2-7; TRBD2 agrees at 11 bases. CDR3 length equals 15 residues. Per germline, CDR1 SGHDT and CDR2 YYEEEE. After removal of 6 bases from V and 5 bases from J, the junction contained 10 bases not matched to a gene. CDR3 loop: CASITISGRVHEQYF. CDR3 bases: TGTGCCAGCATCACCATTAGCGGGAGGGTACACGAGCAGTACTTC.

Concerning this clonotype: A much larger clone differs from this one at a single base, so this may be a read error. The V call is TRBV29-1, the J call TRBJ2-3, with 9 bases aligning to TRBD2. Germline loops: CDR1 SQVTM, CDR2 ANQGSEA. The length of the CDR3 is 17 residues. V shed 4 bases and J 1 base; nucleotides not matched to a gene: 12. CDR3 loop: CSVGGLAGTTGTDTQYF. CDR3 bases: TGCAGCGTTGGAGGCCTAGCGGGGACTACTGGCACAGATACGCAGTATTTT.

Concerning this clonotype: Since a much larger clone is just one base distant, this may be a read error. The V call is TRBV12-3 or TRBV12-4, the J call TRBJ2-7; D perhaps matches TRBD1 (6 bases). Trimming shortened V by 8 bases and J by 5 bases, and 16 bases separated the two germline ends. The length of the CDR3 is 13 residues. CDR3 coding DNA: TGTGCCAGCGGAAACAGGGCACCCAACGAGCAGTACTTC. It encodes CASGNRAPNEQYF.

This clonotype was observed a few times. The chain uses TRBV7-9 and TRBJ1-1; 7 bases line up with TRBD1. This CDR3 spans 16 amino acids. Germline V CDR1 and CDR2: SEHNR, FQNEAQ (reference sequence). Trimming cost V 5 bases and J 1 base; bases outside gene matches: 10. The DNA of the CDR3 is TGTGCCAGCAGCCCGTTGGACAGGCCGACGAACACTGAAGCTTTCTTT. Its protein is CASSPLDRPTNTEAFF.

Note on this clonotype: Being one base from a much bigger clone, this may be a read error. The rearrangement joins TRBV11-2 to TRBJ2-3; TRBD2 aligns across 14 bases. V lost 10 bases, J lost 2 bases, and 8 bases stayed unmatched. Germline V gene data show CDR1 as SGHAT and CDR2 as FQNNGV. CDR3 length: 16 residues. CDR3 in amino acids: CANRRTSGGFTDTQYF. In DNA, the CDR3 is TGTGCCAACCGTAGGACTAGCGGGGGGTTCACAGATACGCAGTATTTT.